The clone carrying this T cell receptor beta chain was observed a handful of times. The entry originates in a study of cytotoxic CD8 clonotypes in ibrutinib-treated CLL. TCRdb's table, derived via immunoSEQ multiplex PCR, lists solely in-frame clones and lacks some. There are about 200,000 clones in the sample; 72% occur only once, and under 15% lies in the top ten. This specimen was PBMCs, taken after 24 months of ibrutinib treatment. The TCR comes from a human donor with chronic lymphocytic leukemia.

The CDR3 protein is CSVESPSGFGDTGELFF. The CDR3 bases are TGCAGCGTTGAATCTCCTAGCGGGTTCGGCGACACCGGGGAGCTGTTTTTT. The chain is built from TRBV29-1 and TRBJ2-2; 8 bases are shared with TRBD2. This CDR3 spans 17 amino acids. In germline, CDR1 is SQVTM, CDR2 ANQGSEA. J gave up 3 bases and V 2 bases, and 11 bases lay outside the gene matches.